The TCR beta chain described here comes from a study of OX40 agonist ivuxolimab in advanced cancers. Turning to the study itself: Patients received ivuxolimab, an intravenous treatment, every 2 weeks at 0.01 to 10 mg/kg. Three patients, one with hepatocellular carcinoma and two with cutaneous melanoma, responded partially.

Method: immunoSEQ multiplex PCR; TCRdb's copy keeps in-frame clones and lacks some. This sample has about 30,000 clones, with approximately 79% found just once. Enrollment shut out patients with autoimmune disease history or systemic immunosuppression. The sampling schedule covered blood at baseline, cycle 4 day 1, and cycle 7 day 1. This CDR3 comprises 17 residues. V lost 1 base, J lost 2 bases, and 10 bases stayed unmatched. CDR1 and CDR2 (germline): SGHVS, FNYEAQ. The chain combines TRBV7-6 with TRBJ1-1; 7 nucleotides match TRBD1. The receptor was isolated from an adult with an advanced solid tumor such as melanoma, head and neck, liver or kidney cancer. The source was CD4+ or CD8+ T cells sorted from blood, collected in a trial of the OX40 agonist ivuxolimab. The DNA of the CDR3 is TGTGCCAGCAGCTTAGGAGGGACAGTGTATTCCAACACTGAAGCTTTCTTT. Its translation is CASSLGGTVYSNTEAFF.